One sample yielded the 18 T cell receptor beta chains listed below, sequenced in a study of blood T cell repertoires in COVID-19. Produced via immunoSEQ multiplex PCR; TCRdb's table is partial and in-frame only. The sample lists roughly 300,000 clones; roughly nine tenths were seen once. Sequencing input: PBMCs or T cells enriched from blood (not recorded which). Source of these receptors: a woman aged 25 to 39 who had recovered from COVID-19.

The CDR3 DNA is TGTGCCAGCAGGTGGACAGGGAAGTACGAGCAGTACTTC. Protein sequence: CASRWTGKYEQYF. The genes are TRBV28 and TRBJ2-7, with 8 bases fitting TRBD1. V lost 6 bases, J lost 4 bases, and 5 bases stayed unmatched. This CDR3 region has 13 residues. Germline CDR1 reads MDHEN; CDR2 reads SYDVKM.

This clone was picked up one time. Written as DNA, the CDR3 is TGTGCCAGCAGTGCCCGGACAGGGGGAGGATTGGAAAAACTGTTTTTT. This encodes CASSARTGGGLEKLFF. The V and J genes are TRBV6-1 and TRBJ1-4, with 10 bases aligning to TRBD1. V shed 4 bases and J 8 bases; nucleotides not matched to a gene: 10. The CDR3 covers 16 residues. Germline assignment: CDR1 MNHNS and CDR2 SASEGT.

This clone occurred once. This chain uses TRBV28 with TRBJ1-1; 9 bases are shared with TRBD1. In germline, CDR1 is MDHEN, CDR2 SYDVKM. V trimming: 5 bases; J trimming: 1 base; junction bases outside the gene matches: 5. The length of the CDR3 is 15 residues. CDR3 in amino acids: CASSLLQGANTEAFF. CDR3 coding DNA: TGTGCCAGCAGTCTCCTACAGGGGGCGAACACTGAAGCTTTCTTT. Together with reference TRBV28 and TRBJ1-1, the CDR3 gives the full variable domain: DVKVTQSSRYLVKRTGEKVFLECVQDMDHENMFWYRQDPGLGLRLIYFSYDVKMKEKGDIPEGYSVSREKKERFSLILESASTNQTSMYLCASSLLQGANTEAFFGQGTRLTVV.

The J gene is TRBJ1-6, the V gene TRBV28; D uncertain. The CDR3 has 15 residues. V lost 7 bases and J 3 bases, leaving 13 bases between the germline ends. Germline lookup yields CDR1 MDHEN and CDR2 SYDVKM. Here the CDR3 DNA reads TGTGCCAGCACTACCCTAGCCGACTATAATTCACCCCTCCACTTT. It yields the protein CASTTLADYNSPLHF.

The chain combines TRBV7-2 with TRBJ2-1, with TRBD2 as a possible D gene (6 bases). This CDR3 has 14 amino acids. V was trimmed by 5 bases and J by 9 bases, leaving 17 bases between them. CDR1 is SGHTA, CDR2 FQGNSA, per germline. For the CDR3, the DNA is TGTGCCAGCAGCATCCGATTGCGGGGCGGTGAGCAGTTCTTC. This sequence encodes CASSIRLRGGEQFF. The whole variable domain, remainder taken from reference TRBV7-2 and TRBJ2-1, is GAGVSQSPSNKVTEKGKDVELRCDPISGHTALYWYRQSLGQGLEFLIYFQGNSAPDKSGLPSDRFSAERTGGSVSTLTIQRTQQEDSAVYLCASSIRLRGGEQFFGPGTRLTVL.

The chain links TRBV5-1 to TRBJ1-2, with D maybe TRBD1 (6 bases). Trimming took off 2 bases at V and 5 bases at J, with 19 bases between the two ends. The V gene's germline CDR1 is SGHRS and CDR2 YFSETQ. The CDR3 covers 16 residues. CDR3 nucleotide sequence: TGCGCCAGCAGCTTTGAGACAGGTCCATCCTTATATGGCTACACCTTC. Amino acids: CASSFETGPSLYGYTF.

The chain uses TRBV7-2 and TRBJ1-5; 10 bases agree with TRBD1. Looked up from germline, CDR1 is SGHTA and CDR2 is FQGNSA. The trim removed 6 bases at V and 2 bases at J, leaving 7 bases unmatched. The CDR3 is made up of 16 amino acids. CDR3 amino acids: CASRPGTGEGNQPQHF. CDR3 sequence (DNA): TGTGCCAGCAGGCCCGGGACAGGGGAGGGCAATCAGCCCCAGCATTTT.

The V and J genes are TRBV19 and TRBJ1-5; TRBD1 agrees at 8 bases. Looked up from germline, CDR1 is LNHDA and CDR2 is SQIVND (reference sequence). J gave up 7 bases and V 3 bases, and 8 bases lay outside the gene matches. This CDR3 is 15 amino acids long. Written as DNA, the CDR3 is TGTGCCAGTAGTATGTCCGGGACAGGCTACCAGCCCCAGCATTTT. Translating gives CASSMSGTGYQPQHF.

This sequence joins TRBV9 and TRBJ1-4; D is possibly TRBD1 (5 bases). The CDR3 contains 16 residues. In germline, CDR1 is SGDLS, CDR2 YYNGEE. Trimming shortened V by 0 bases and J by 10 bases, and 19 bases separated the two germline ends. CDR3 protein: CASSVDRGLVHRKLFF. DNA for the CDR3: TGTGCCAGCAGCGTAGACCGGGGGTTGGTTCATCGAAAACTGTTTTTT.

The rearrangement joins TRBV4-1 to TRBJ2-7; 12 bases are shared with TRBD2. Germline loops: CDR1 MGHRA, CDR2 YSYEKL. CDR3 length: 19 amino acids. V lost 3 bases, J lost 2 bases, and 14 bases stayed unmatched. CDR3 nucleotide sequence: TGCGCCAGCAGCCAGGGTCGGACTAGCGGGACTATAAGGGCCTACGAGCAGTACTTC. It translates to CASSQGRTSGTIRAYEQYF.

The chain employs TRBV28 and TRBJ2-3, with 9 bases lining up with TRBD2. Per the germline V gene, CDR1 is MDHEN and CDR2 is SYDVKM. This CDR3 contains 17 residues. The V segment lost 6 bases and the J segment 7 bases; nucleotides outside the gene matches: 17. Here the CDR3 reads CASSQLIGAGGNNTQYF. The DNA of the CDR3 is TGTGCCAGCAGCCAACTTATCGGAGCGGGAGGTAATAATACGCAGTATTTT.

The rearrangement links TRBV6-1 to TRBJ2-7; 7 bases fit TRBD1. V was clipped by 3 bases and J by 6 bases; unmatched bases: 17. Germline CDR1 MNHNS, CDR2 SASEGT. This CDR3 has 17 amino acids. CDR3 protein: CASSELIRTGGPGEQYF. Here the CDR3 DNA reads TGTGCCAGCAGTGAGCTTATTCGGACAGGTGGACCGGGCGAGCAGTACTTC.

The genes are TRBV7-2 and TRBJ1-2, with 8 bases matching TRBD1. This CDR3 spans 13 amino acids. The V and J ends lost 5 bases and 5 bases, in that order; junction bases with no gene match: 4. The germline V gene encodes CDR1 SGHTA and CDR2 FQGNSA. This chain's CDR3 is CASSTGGQYGYTF. CDR3 bases: TGTGCCAGCAGCACAGGGGGGCAGTATGGCTACACCTTC. The entire variable domain, with the rest obtained from reference TRBV7-2 and TRBJ1-2, is as follows: GAGVSQSPSNKVTEKGKDVELRCDPISGHTALYWYRQSLGQGLEFLIYFQGNSAPDKSGLPSDRFSAERTGGSVSTLTIQRTQQEDSAVYLCASSTGGQYGYTFGSGTRLTVV.

The chain joins TRBV5-8 to TRBJ1-5, with TRBD1 matching 11 bases. Germline CDR1 is SGHTS and CDR2 is YDEGEE. Losses at the gene ends were 4 bases for V and 5 bases for J; bases not matched to a gene: 8. There are 16 residues in the CDR3. CDR3 bases: TGTGCCAGCAGCCCCCCACCGGGACAGGGGGATCAGCCCCAGCATTTT. This translates into CASSPPPGQGDQPQHF.

This clone was observed once. CDR3 DNA: TGCGCCAGCAGCCAAGATAGTTCTGGGAGCTCTGGGGCCAACGTCCTGACTTTC. It is translated as CASSQDSSGSSGANVLTF. V usage is TRBV4-1 and J usage is TRBJ2-6; D is perhaps TRBD2 (5 bases). The germline V gene has CDR1 MGHRA and CDR2 YSYEKL. This CDR3 spans 18 amino acids. V was trimmed by 0 bases and J by 0 bases, leaving 12 bases between them.

This clone has a single count. The chain recombines TRBV6-5 with TRBJ2-7; TRBD1 agrees at 9 bases. V gave up 4 bases and J gave up 5 bases; unmatched junction bases: 3. Germline V lookup: CDR1 MNHEY, CDR2 SVGAGI. The CDR3 loop spans 13 amino acids. CDR3 residues: CASSSYRGHEQYF. The CDR3 DNA reads TGTGCCAGCAGTTCCTACAGGGGGCACGAGCAGTACTTC.

V and J are TRBV11-2 and TRBJ2-7; 10 positions agree with TRBD2. This CDR3 contains 15 residues. Germline V CDR1 and CDR2: SGHAT, FQNNGV. Germline trimming cut 5 bases from V and 2 bases from J; bases unmatched to any gene: 6. The CDR3 nucleotides are TGTGCCAGCAGCCCTGGAAGCGGGGGGGCCTACGAGCAGTACTTC. Amino acid sequence: CASSPGSGGAYEQYF.

V gene TRBV9 combines with J gene TRBJ2-1, with D perhaps matching TRBD1 (6 bases). There are 14 residues in the CDR3. The germline V and J ends were trimmed by 2 bases and 6 bases, with 12 bases remaining between them. The germline gives CDR1 SGDLS, CDR2 YYNGEE. CDR3 DNA: TGTGCCAGCAGCGTGTCCAGGGGAGTCAATGAGCAGTTCTTC. As protein: CASSVSRGVNEQFF. The full variable domain, completed using reference TRBV9 and TRBJ2-1, is DSGVTQTPKHLITATGQRVTLRCSPRSGDLSVYWYQQSLDQGLQFLIQYYNGEERAKGNILERFSAQQFPDLHSELNLSSLELGDSALYFCASSVSRGVNEQFFGPGTRLTVL.